The present T cell receptor (beta chain) was sequenced within a study of T cells after yellow fever vaccination. CDR3 length: 14 amino acids. The V gene's germline CDR1 is SGHTA and CDR2 FQGNSA. V gave up 4 bases and J gave up 0 bases, with 10 bases separating them. One entry per CDR3 protein results from TCRdb running MiXCR on the 5' RACE reads. The repertoire has approximately 250,000 distinct CDR3 sequences, more than 6.5% of them found once; the top ten carry more than 0.85%. In this sample, this clonotype turned up many times. The source was CD4+ T cells sorted from PBMCs, collected on the day of the yellow fever booster vaccination. The chain has TRBV7-2 and TRBJ2-7; TRBD2 might be the D (5 bases). The TCR was taken from a man younger than 45 who received the YFV17D yellow fever vaccine. CDR3 DNA sequence: TGTGCCAGCAGCTCCCCGGGAAGCTCCTACGAGCAGTACTTC. The encoded protein is CASSSPGSSYEQYF.